The next 17 T cell receptor beta chains were all read from a single sample in a study of patients and donors after allogeneic stem cell transplantation (dated by TCRdb to the early 2020s). Libraries came from RT-PCR. Sequenced on a NextSeq 550. The public reads were reprocessed in TCRdb via fastp at Q25 and MiXCR, keeping in-frame beta chains. A single entry per CDR3 protein holds the most common genes and DNA from its merged rows. In this sample the table shows about a million distinct CDR3 sequences, roughly 17% of which occur a single time. 6% of the sample goes to the ten largest clones. The sample consisted of blood, either unsorted or a sorted T cell fraction (not recorded which). The receptors derive from a human donor who was either an allogeneic HSCT recipient or a stem cell or donor lymphocyte infusion donor (not recorded which). It is not recorded whose cells these are; they may come from a transplant donor.

This chain uses TRBV3-1 with TRBJ2-7, with 8 bases identical to TRBD2. The CDR3 runs 15 residues. V gave up 0 bases and J gave up 5 bases; unmatched junction bases: 6. Germline CDR1 reads LGHDT; CDR2 reads YNNKEL (reference sequence). The CDR3 sequence is CASSQESGSVHEQYF. As DNA, the CDR3 is TGTGCCAGCAGCCAAGAAAGCGGGAGTGTCCACGAGCAGTACTTC.

This rearrangement joins TRBV5-1 to TRBJ2-7; D remains ambiguous. V was trimmed by 4 bases and J by 5 bases, leaving 19 bases between them. Looked up from germline, CDR1 is SGHRS and CDR2 is YFSETQ. There are 15 residues in the CDR3. DNA for the CDR3: TGCGCCAGCAGCCCAGGATCAGAAGCATATCACGAGCAGTACTTC. This codes for CASSPGSEAYHEQYF.

This chain uses TRBV5-1 with TRBJ1-1; 9 positions match TRBD1. J was trimmed by 5 bases and V by 4 bases; bases with no gene match: 6. Looked up from germline, CDR1 is SGHRS and CDR2 is YFSETQ. This CDR3 spans 14 amino acids. Here the CDR3 DNA reads TGCGCCAGCAGCCGCCGCGACAGGGGGACTGAAGCTTTCTTT. As protein: CASSRRDRGTEAFF.

The chain joins TRBV7-2 to TRBJ2-3; 9 bases align to TRBD2. Losses at the gene ends were 5 bases for V and 5 bases for J; bases not matched to a gene: 5. The CDR3 loop spans 14 amino acids. Germline CDR1 and CDR2: SGHTA and FQGNSA. The CDR3 DNA sequence: TGTGCCAGCAGCGTAAGAGCGGGAGGAGATACGCAGTATTTT. Protein: CASSVRAGGDTQYF. Full variable domain (rest looked up from reference TRBV7-2 and TRBJ2-3): GAGVSQSPSNKVTEKGKDVELRCDPISGHTALYWYRQSLGQGLEFLIYFQGNSAPDKSGLPSDRFSAERTGGSVSTLTIQRTQQEDSAVYLCASSVRAGGDTQYFGPGTRLTVL.

The sample holds one count of this clonotype. This chain uses TRBV19 with TRBJ2-7, with 9 bases that match TRBD1. Germline V lookup: CDR1 LNHDA, CDR2 SQIVND (reference sequence). The CDR3 length is 16 residues. With 7 bases clipped from V and 4 bases from J, the junction kept 14 bases outside the gene matches. The CDR3 DNA sequence: TGTGCCAGTACCCGTCGGACAGGGGCCAAACCATACGAGCAGTACTTC. Protein product: CASTRRTGAKPYEQYF.

This clonotype was seen only a few times. The rearrangement uses TRBV7-3 and TRBJ2-1, with D possibly being TRBD1 or TRBD2 (6 bases each). Trimming took 1 base from V and 5 from J, leaving 12 bases between them. The V gene's germline CDR1 is SGHTA and CDR2 FQGTGA. This CDR3 region has 15 residues. CDR3 nucleotides: TGTGCCAGCAGCTTAAAGGGGGACTGGGACAATGAGCAGTTCTTC. This encodes CASSLKGDWDNEQFF.

This clonotype was detected many times. The rearrangement uses TRBV24-1 and TRBJ2-2; D may be TRBD2 (5 bases). The CDR3 has 17 amino acids. Trimming pared 4 bases from V and 0 bases from J, leaving 14 bases between. From germline, CDR1 is KGHDR and CDR2 SFDVKD. Written as DNA, the CDR3 is TGTGCCACCAGTGACTCAACTAGGACGGCGAACACCGGGGAGCTGTTTTTT. Its translation is CATSDSTRTANTGELFF.

This clonotype was seen many times. The genes are TRBV18 and TRBJ2-1; possibly TRBD2 for D (6 bases). The germline V gene has CDR1 KGHSH and CDR2 LQKENI. CDR3 length equals 13 residues. V was shortened by 5 bases and J by 6 bases, with 11 bases between the two germline ends. The CDR3 sequence is CASSVGGLNEQFF. CDR3 in DNA: TGTGCCAGCTCAGTCGGGGGACTCAATGAGCAGTTCTTC.

The genes are TRBV10-2 and TRBJ2-7, with D unresolved. The CDR3 runs to 13 residues. Trimming pared 4 bases from V and 3 bases from J, leaving 10 bases between. Germline values: CDR1 WSHSY, CDR2 SAAADI. The chain's CDR3 is CASSVSPRYEQYF. For the CDR3, the DNA is TGCGCCAGCAGTGTCTCCCCCCGCTACGAGCAGTACTTC.

The chain couples TRBV5-1 to TRBJ2-5; D might be TRBD1 (6 bases). Germline loops: CDR1 SGHRS, CDR2 YFSETQ. V lost 3 bases to trimming and J lost 5 bases, with 14 bases between them. The CDR3 contains 14 residues. The CDR3 spells CASSSQGMTETQYF. The CDR3 region has the DNA TGCGCCAGCAGCTCGCAGGGGATGACGGAGACCCAGTACTTC.

The V gene is TRBV30, the J gene TRBJ2-5; 8 bases align to TRBD1. The CDR3 is 14 amino acids. CDR1 is GTSNPN and CDR2 is SVGIG in the germline V gene (reference sequence). After removal of 0 bases from V and 5 bases from J, the junction contained 5 bases not matched to a gene. The CDR3 spells CAWSVSGGRETQYF. The CDR3 nucleotides are TGTGCCTGGAGTGTGTCAGGGGGCAGGGAGACCCAGTACTTC.

This clonotype was counted a few times. The chain couples TRBV6-5 to TRBJ1-2; D is ambiguous. This CDR3 is 18 amino acids long. Germline loops: CDR1 MNHEY, CDR2 SVGAGI. V lost 3 bases and J 4 bases, leaving 24 bases between the germline ends. The CDR3 DNA is TGTGCCAGCAGTTATCAAACCCTTGGGGAGGCTACGGTCTATGGCTACACCTTC. Translation gives CASSYQTLGEATVYGYTF.

This clonotype appeared a few times. The chain employs TRBV5-1 and TRBJ2-1; no reliable D call. The CDR3 covers 15 residues. Per germline, CDR1 SGHRS and CDR2 YFSETQ. Trimming removed 0 bases from V and 6 bases from J, with 13 bases in between. The CDR3 region is CASSLEAPFRNEQFF. CDR3 nucleotide sequence: TGCGCCAGCAGCTTGGAGGCTCCCTTCCGCAATGAGCAGTTCTTC.

This clonotype was observed a few times. V usage is TRBV5-5 and J usage is TRBJ1-1; D uncertain. Germline V gene lookup returns CDR1 SGHKS and CDR2 YYEKEE (reference sequence). V lost 4 bases to trimming and J lost 0 bases, with 10 bases between them. The CDR3 runs 14 residues. Here the CDR3 DNA reads TGTGCCAGCAGCCCTCTTACCATGAACACTGAAGCTTTCTTT. It specifies CASSPLTMNTEAFF.

The gene calls are TRBV19 and TRBJ2-1; D remains unclear. The V end was cut by 5 bases, the J end by 4 bases, with 6 bases between. In germline, CDR1 is LNHDA, CDR2 SQIVND (reference sequence). The CDR3 is 12 amino acids. The CDR3 loop is CASSYRYNEQFF. The CDR3, as DNA: TGTGCCAGTAGTTACAGATACAATGAGCAGTTCTTC.

The chain combines TRBV20-1 with TRBJ1-4; D is undetermined. V lost 3 bases and J 0 bases, leaving 11 bases between the germline ends. This CDR3 is 15 amino acids long. Germline CDR1 reads DFQATT; CDR2 reads SNEGSKA (reference sequence). CDR3 sequence: CSASPVLPTNEKLFF. In DNA form, the CDR3 reads TGCAGTGCTAGTCCCGTACTCCCAACTAATGAAAAACTGTTTTTT.

The gene calls are TRBV6-2 or TRBV6-3 and TRBJ2-5, with 7 bases matching TRBD1. The germline gives CDR1 MNHEY, CDR2 SVGEGT. There are 17 residues in the CDR3. Trimming at V came to 2 bases and at J to 0 bases, leaving 9 bases not matched to a gene. In DNA, the CDR3 is TGTGCCAGCAGTTACCCCGCCTTGGACAGGTACCAAGAGACCCAGTACTTC. Protein product: CASSYPALDRYQETQYF.